The 20 T cell receptor beta chains listed next were all sequenced from one sample in a study of beta chain features in type 1 diabetes. General observations from the study: TCRB CDR3s from Type 1 diabetes patients were moderately but significantly shorter in all four CD4+ subsets.

cDNA synthesis used the whole RNA isolate, giving expressed TCRB sequences. Here immunoSEQ multiplex PCR was the method, and the copy in TCRdb shows in-frame clones only, minus some. The table has roughly 340,000 clones, approximately 12% seen once. Their antigens remain unidentified. The sequenced material came from naive CD4+ T cells from blood. These receptors were obtained from a woman in her late teens or twenties with type 1 diabetes.

The V gene is TRBV27, the J gene TRBJ2-1; 8 bases align to TRBD2. The CDR3 loop spans 15 amino acids. Per the germline V gene, CDR1 is MNHEY and CDR2 is SMNVEV (reference sequence). Unmatched junction bases numbered 12, after V lost 5 bases and J lost 9 bases. In DNA, the CDR3 is TGTGCCAGCAGTCCCACGTCACGGGAGGGCCCTGAGCAGTTCTTC. Its protein product is CASSPTSREGPEQFF.

This chain uses TRBV6-5 with TRBJ2-1, with 11 bases that match TRBD2. J gave up 5 bases and V 2 bases, and 5 bases lay outside the gene matches. Germline loops: CDR1 MNHEY, CDR2 SVGAGI. This CDR3 comprises 16 residues. CDR3 sequence reads: CASSYNRLAGNNEQFF. The CDR3 nucleotides are TGTGCCAGCAGTTACAACCGACTAGCGGGGAACAATGAGCAGTTCTTC.

Many counts were recorded for this clone. The V gene is TRBV23-1, the J gene TRBJ2-5; 9 nucleotides agree with TRBD1. TRBV23-1 is an ORF; its function is uncertain. This CDR3 has 15 residues. V shed 4 bases and J 2 bases; nucleotides not matched to a gene: 5. CDR3 coding DNA: TGCGCCAGCAGTCCCCCCGACAGGGGGCAAGAGACCCAGTACTTC. Translation gives CASSPPDRGQETQYF.

This clone has only a few counts. CDR3 nucleotide sequence: TGTGCCTGGAGTTCCAGCAAACTAACAGGGGTCAGAGATACGCAGTATTTT. Translation gives CAWSSSKLTGVRDTQYF. The rearrangement links TRBV30 to TRBJ2-3; 7 nucleotides align to TRBD1. The CDR3 is 17 residues long. Germline loops: CDR1 GTSNPN, CDR2 SVGIG (reference sequence). Trimming at V came to 2 bases and at J to 5 bases, leaving 16 bases not matched to a gene.

This clone showed up just a few times. The genes are TRBV30 and TRBJ1-1; 9 nucleotides agree with TRBD1. Germline trimming cut 2 bases from V and 9 bases from J; bases unmatched to any gene: 4. This CDR3 is 12 amino acids long. CDR1 is GTSNPN and CDR2 is SVGIG in the germline V gene (reference sequence). The CDR3 region has the DNA TGTGCCTGGAGTACCGGACAGGGGAAAGCTTTCTTT. Translating gives CAWSTGQGKAFF.

This chain joins TRBV28 and TRBJ2-7; 8 positions match TRBD1. CDR3 length equals 14 residues. From germline, CDR1 is MDHEN and CDR2 SYDVKM. V lost 4 bases, J lost 7 bases, and 9 bases stayed unmatched. CDR3 DNA sequence: TGTGCCAGCAGTTCCCTCGACAGGGGTGGTGAGCAGTACTTC. Residues: CASSSLDRGGEQYF. Filled out from reference TRBV28 and TRBJ2-7, the complete variable domain reads DVKVTQSSRYLVKRTGEKVFLECVQDMDHENMFWYRQDPGLGLRLIYFSYDVKMKEKGDIPEGYSVSREKKERFSLILESASTNQTSMYLCASSSLDRGGEQYFGPGTRLTVT.

The sample holds a few counts of this clone. The gene calls are TRBV27 and TRBJ2-7; D unclear. CDR1 and CDR2 from the germline V gene are MNHEY and SMNVEV (reference sequence). The CDR3 spans 12 residues. V shed 11 bases and J shed 2 bases, with 13 bases lying between them. CDR3 DNA: TGTGCCGCAGGCCGTAGAACCTACGAGCAGTACTTC. Its translation is CAAGRRTYEQYF.

V and J are TRBV29-1 and TRBJ1-1, with a possible D match to TRBD1 (6 bases). Between the trimmed V and J ends, which lost 3 bases and 1 base, there was a span of 9 bases. From germline, CDR1 is SQVTM and CDR2 ANQGSEA. This CDR3 has 13 residues. The DNA of the CDR3 is TGCAGCGTTGAGAAGACAGGGAACACTGAAGCTTTCTTT. Protein product: CSVEKTGNTEAFF.

The chain carries TRBV9 and TRBJ2-3, with TRBD2 matching over 9 bases. After removal of 0 bases from V and 2 bases from J, the junction contained 4 bases not matched to a gene. From germline, CDR1 is SGDLS and CDR2 YYNGEE. This CDR3 comprises 16 residues. Here the CDR3 DNA reads TGTGCCAGCAGCGTAGTGACTAGCGGATACACAGATACGCAGTATTTT. This translates into CASSVVTSGYTDTQYF.

This clone was observed a few times. The rearrangement joins TRBV9 to TRBJ1-1; D is uncertain. The CDR3 spans 14 residues. Trimming removed 4 bases from V and 4 bases from J, with 14 bases in between. Germline V gene lookup returns CDR1 SGDLS and CDR2 YYNGEE. CDR3 coding DNA: TGTGCCAGCAGCAAGACATCCGCGATCACTGAAGCTTTCTTT. It translates to CASSKTSAITEAFF.

The sample holds a few counts of this clone. The rearrangement joins TRBV7-2 to TRBJ2-7; TRBD1 agrees at 7 bases. CDR1 is SGHTA and CDR2 is FQGNSA in the germline V gene. V lost 1 base to trimming and J lost 3 bases; unmatched junction nucleotides: 6. This CDR3 comprises 15 residues. CDR3 nucleotide sequence: TGTGCCAGCAGCTTAGTACAGGGGTCGGGCTACGAGCAGTACTTC. Its translation: CASSLVQGSGYEQYF.

This clone was observed a handful of times. V gene TRBV7-2 combines with J gene TRBJ2-3, with D possibly being TRBD2 (5 bases). The ends were cut back, 8 bases at V and 3 bases at J, with 15 bases in the middle. The CDR3 has 14 amino acids. Germline V CDR1 and CDR2: SGHTA, FQGNSA. The CDR3 DNA sequence: TGTGCCAGCGGGCGGGCGGCCTGGACAGATACGCAGTATTTT. This sequence encodes CASGRAAWTDTQYF.

The V call is TRBV5-1, the J call TRBJ2-3, with 8 bases lining up with TRBD2. The CDR3 runs to 15 residues. Germline V gene lookup returns CDR1 SGHRS and CDR2 YFSETQ. J was trimmed by 5 bases and V by 4 bases; bases with no gene match: 9. DNA for the CDR3: TGCGCCAGCAGCCCGTCACTAGCGGCGGGAGATACGCAGTATTTT. It specifies CASSPSLAAGDTQYF.

This clone has a handful of counts. This rearrangement joins TRBV4-1 to TRBJ1-2; D gene uncertain. V lost 0 bases to trimming and J lost 3 bases, with 14 bases between them. The length of the CDR3 is 16 residues. The germline V gene encodes CDR1 MGHRA and CDR2 YSYEKL. CDR3 residues: CASSQESGRRDYGYTF. CDR3 nucleotides: TGCGCCAGCAGCCAAGAGAGCGGCAGGAGGGACTATGGCTACACCTTC.

This sequence joins TRBV25-1 and TRBJ1-2; TRBD1 aligns across 8 bases. V lost 3 bases, J lost 4 bases, and 10 bases stayed unmatched. Germline-derived CDR1 and CDR2 are MGHDK and SYGVNS. The CDR3 is made up of 16 amino acids. The DNA for the CDR3 is TGTGCCAGCAGTGATACTTCTGGACAGGGAGGCTATGGCTACACCTTC. Translated: CASSDTSGQGGYGYTF.

This chain connects TRBV7-3 to TRBJ2-3, with D unresolved. V was trimmed by 5 bases and J by 3 bases, leaving 9 bases between them. Per the germline V gene, CDR1 is SGHTA and CDR2 is FQGTGA. This CDR3 region has 13 residues. CDR3 residues: CASSLLRTDTQYF. The CDR3 coding sequence is TGTGCCAGCAGCCTCCTACGTACAGATACGCAGTATTTT.

The chain is built from TRBV7-9 and TRBJ2-1, with D perhaps matching TRBD2 (6 bases). Germline V gene data show CDR1 as SEHNR and CDR2 as FQNEAQ (reference sequence). The V end was cut by 5 bases, the J end by 3 bases, with 14 bases between. This CDR3 is 15 amino acids long. The CDR3 protein is CASSLLGGNYNEQFF. The CDR3 DNA reads TGTGCCAGCAGCCTTCTTGGGGGGAACTACAATGAGCAGTTCTTC.

The chain has TRBV30 and TRBJ2-7, with 7 bases identical to TRBD1. V lost 4 bases, J lost 4 bases, and 4 bases stayed unmatched. The CDR3 covers 12 residues. Per germline, CDR1 GTSNPN and CDR2 SVGIG (reference sequence). CDR3 nucleotide sequence: TGTGCCTGGACCGGGACAGTATACGAGCAGTACTTC. This encodes CAWTGTVYEQYF.

This clone appeared a few times. The gene calls are TRBV29-1 and TRBJ2-1, with 9 positions matching TRBD2. The CDR3 is 17 amino acids. CDR1 is SQVTM and CDR2 is ANQGSEA in the germline V gene. Trimming at V came to 4 bases and at J to 1 base, leaving 11 bases not matched to a gene. The CDR3 DNA sequence: TGCAGCGTTGGGGCGGGAGGGCTCCGTGGGTCCTACAATGAGCAGTTCTTC. It codes for CSVGAGGLRGSYNEQFF.

This clone showed up just a few times. The rearrangement joins TRBV6-6 to TRBJ2-7; unclear D gene. Germline V lookup: CDR1 MNHNY, CDR2 SVGAGI (reference sequence). V lost 6 bases and J lost 3, with 6 bases in between. The CDR3 contains 11 residues. CDR3 coding DNA: TGTGCCAGCAGCGCATACTACGAGCAGTACGTC. This gives the protein CASSAYYEQYV.